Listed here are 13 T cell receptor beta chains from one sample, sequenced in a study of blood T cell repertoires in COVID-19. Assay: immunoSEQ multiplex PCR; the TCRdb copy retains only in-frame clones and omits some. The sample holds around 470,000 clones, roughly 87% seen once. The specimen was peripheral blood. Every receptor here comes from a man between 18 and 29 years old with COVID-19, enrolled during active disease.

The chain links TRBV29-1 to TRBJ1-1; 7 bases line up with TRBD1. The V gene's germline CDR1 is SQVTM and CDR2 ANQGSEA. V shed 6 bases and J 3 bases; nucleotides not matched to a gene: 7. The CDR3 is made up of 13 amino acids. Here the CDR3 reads CSVQQGWDTEAFF. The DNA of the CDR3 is TGCAGCGTCCAACAGGGGTGGGACACTGAAGCTTTCTTT.

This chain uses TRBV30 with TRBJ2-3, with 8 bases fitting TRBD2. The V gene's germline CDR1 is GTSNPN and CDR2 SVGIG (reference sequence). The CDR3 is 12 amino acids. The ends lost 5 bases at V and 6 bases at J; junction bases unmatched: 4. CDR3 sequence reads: CAWLRLADTQYF. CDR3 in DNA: TGTGCCTGGTTAAGACTAGCGGATACGCAGTATTTT.

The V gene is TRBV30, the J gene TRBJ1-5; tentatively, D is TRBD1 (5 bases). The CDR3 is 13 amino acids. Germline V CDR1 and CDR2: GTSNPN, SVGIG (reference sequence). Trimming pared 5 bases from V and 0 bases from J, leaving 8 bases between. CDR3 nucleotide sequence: TGTGCCTGGTCGACAGATAGCAATCAGCCCCAGCATTTT. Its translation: CAWSTDSNQPQHF.

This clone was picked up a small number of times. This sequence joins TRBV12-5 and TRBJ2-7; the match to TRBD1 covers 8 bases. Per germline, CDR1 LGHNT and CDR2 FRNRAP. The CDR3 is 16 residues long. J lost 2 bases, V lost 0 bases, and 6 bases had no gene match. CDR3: CASGLVLDRGAYEQYF. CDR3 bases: TGTGCTAGTGGTTTGGTACTCGACAGGGGTGCCTACGAGCAGTACTTC.

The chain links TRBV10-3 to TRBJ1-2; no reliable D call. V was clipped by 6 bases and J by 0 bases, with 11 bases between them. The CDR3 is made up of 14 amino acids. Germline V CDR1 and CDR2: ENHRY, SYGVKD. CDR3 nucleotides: TGTGCCATCAGCCCGGGGTCCTCTAACTATGGCTACACCTTC. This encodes CAISPGSSNYGYTF.

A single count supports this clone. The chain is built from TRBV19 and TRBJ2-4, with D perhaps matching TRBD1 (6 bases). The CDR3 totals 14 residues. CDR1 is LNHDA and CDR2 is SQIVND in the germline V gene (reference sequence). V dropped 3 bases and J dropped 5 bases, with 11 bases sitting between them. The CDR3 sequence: CASSIRDNENIQYF. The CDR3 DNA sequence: TGTGCCAGTAGTATCCGGGACAACGAAAACATTCAGTACTTC.

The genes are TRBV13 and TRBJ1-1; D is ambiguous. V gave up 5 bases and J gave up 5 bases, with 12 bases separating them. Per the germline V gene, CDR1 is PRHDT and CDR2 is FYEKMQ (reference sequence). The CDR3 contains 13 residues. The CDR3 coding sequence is TGTGCCAGCAGCCCAGCCGCGGGGACTGAAGCTTTCTTT. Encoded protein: CASSPAAGTEAFF.

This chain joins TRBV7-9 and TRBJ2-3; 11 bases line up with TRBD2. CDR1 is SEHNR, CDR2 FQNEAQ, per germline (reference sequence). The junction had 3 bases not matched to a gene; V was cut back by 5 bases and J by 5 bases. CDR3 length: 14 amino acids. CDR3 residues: CASSRLAGIDTQYF. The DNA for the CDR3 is TGTGCCAGCAGCAGACTAGCGGGGATAGATACGCAGTATTTT.

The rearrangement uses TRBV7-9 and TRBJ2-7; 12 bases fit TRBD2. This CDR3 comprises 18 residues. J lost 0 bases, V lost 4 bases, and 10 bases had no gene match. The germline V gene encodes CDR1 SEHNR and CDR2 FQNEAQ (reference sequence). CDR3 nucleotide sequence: TGTGCCAGCAGCTCCGATCTGACTAGCGGGAGTTACTCCTACGAGCAGTACTTC. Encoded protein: CASSSDLTSGSYSYEQYF.

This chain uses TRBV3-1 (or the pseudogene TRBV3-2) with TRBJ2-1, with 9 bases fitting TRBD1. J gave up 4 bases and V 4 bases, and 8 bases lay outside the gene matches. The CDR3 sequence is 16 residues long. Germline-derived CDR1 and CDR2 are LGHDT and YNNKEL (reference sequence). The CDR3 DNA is TGTGCCAGCAGCCTTAACCGACAGGGGGGGTACAATGAGCAGTTCTTC. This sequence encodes CASSLNRQGGYNEQFF.

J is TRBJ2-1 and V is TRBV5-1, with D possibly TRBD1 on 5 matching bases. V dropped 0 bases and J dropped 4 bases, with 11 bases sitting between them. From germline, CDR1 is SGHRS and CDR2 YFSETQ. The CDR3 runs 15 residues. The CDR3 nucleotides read TGCGCCAGCAGCTTGGCCAGGGCAGAATACAATGAGCAGTTCTTC. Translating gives CASSLARAEYNEQFF.

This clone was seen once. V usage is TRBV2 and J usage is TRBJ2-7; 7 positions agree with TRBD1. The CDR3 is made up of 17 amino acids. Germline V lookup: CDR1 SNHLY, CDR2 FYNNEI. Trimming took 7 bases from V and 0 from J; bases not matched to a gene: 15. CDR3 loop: CASNRAPKQGNSYEQYF. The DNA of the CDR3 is TGTGCCAGCAACCGAGCACCCAAACAGGGGAACTCCTACGAGCAGTACTTC.

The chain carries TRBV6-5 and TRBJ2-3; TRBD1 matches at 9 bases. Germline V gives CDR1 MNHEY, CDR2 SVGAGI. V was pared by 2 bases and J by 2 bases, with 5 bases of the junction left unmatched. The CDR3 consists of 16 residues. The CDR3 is CASSYGQGLNTDTQYF. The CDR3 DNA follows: TGTGCCAGCAGTTACGGACAGGGGCTTAACACAGATACGCAGTATTTT.